Listed below are T cell receptor beta chains from one sample, sequenced in a study of pediatric ulcerative colitis. Profiled with immunoSEQ multiplex PCR; TCRdb holds only in-frame clones, not every one. The sample includes some 10,000 clones, over 75% of them seen just once. The sample taken for sequencing was blood. These TCRs come from a girl aged 5 to 17 with moderate ulcerative colitis. Each CDR3 is given with its conserved first and last residue. The order of the fields is CDR3 protein, CDR3 DNA, V gene, clone size, D gene, J gene. A D gene is named only where the DNA matches it firmly. The size entry is marked missing in some rows and otherwise reads once, few, many or a size class.

CDR3 protein: CASSGTQGLQETQYF
CDR3 DNA: TGTGCCAGCAGTGGAACTCAGGGTTTACAAGAGACCCAGTACTTC
V gene: TRBV6-1
clone size: once
D gene: -
J gene: TRBJ2-5

CDR3 protein: CASSLEASGMAQYF
CDR3 DNA: TGTGCCAGCAGCTTAGAGGCTAGCGGGATGGCCCAGTACTTC
V gene: TRBV11-2
clone size: -
D gene: TRBD2
J gene: TRBJ2-5

CDR3 protein: CASSIGRGRAYSTDTQYF
CDR3 DNA: TGTGCCAGTAGTATCGGGCGCGGGAGGGCTTATAGCACAGATACGCAGTATTTT
V gene: TRBV19
clone size: -
D gene: TRBD2
J gene: TRBJ2-3

CDR3 protein: CASSLGGQGYNQKLFF
CDR3 DNA: TGTGCCAGCAGCTTGGGGGGACAGGGCTATAATCAAAAACTGTTTTTT
V gene: TRBV5-4
clone size: -
D gene: TRBD1
J gene: TRBJ1-4

CDR3 protein: CASSTGTDNQPQHF
CDR3 DNA: TGCGCCAGCAGCACTGGGACAGACAATCAGCCCCAGCATTTT
V gene: TRBV5-1
clone size: -
D gene: TRBD1
J gene: TRBJ1-5

CDR3 protein: CASSLGQVTETQYF
CDR3 DNA: TGCGCCAGCAGCTTGGGACAGGTGACAGAGACCCAGTACTTC
V gene: TRBV5-1
clone size: -
D gene: -
J gene: TRBJ2-5

CDR3 protein: CASSPENYGYTF
CDR3 DNA: TGTGCCAGCAGCCCCGAAAACTATGGCTACACCTTC
V gene: TRBV28
clone size: -
D gene: -
J gene: TRBJ1-2

CDR3 protein: CASKGGNTGELFF
CDR3 DNA: TGTGCCAGTAAGGGGGGAAACACCGGGGAGCTGTTTTTT
V gene: TRBV19
clone size: once
D gene: -
J gene: TRBJ2-2

CDR3 protein: CASSTGGRGYTF
CDR3 DNA: TGTGCCAGCAGTACAGGGGGCCGTGGCTACACCTTC
V gene: TRBV28
clone size: -
D gene: TRBD1
J gene: TRBJ1-2

CDR3 protein: CASSFEGGTQYF
CDR3 DNA: TGTGCCAGCAGTTTCGAAGGGGGGACCCAGTACTTC
V gene: TRBV27
clone size: once
D gene: -
J gene: TRBJ2-5

CDR3 protein: CASSPLQGESLYGYTF
CDR3 DNA: TGTGCCAGTAGTCCCCTTCAGGGAGAGAGCCTCTATGGCTACACCTTC
V gene: TRBV19
clone size: -
D gene: -
J gene: TRBJ1-2

CDR3 protein: CASRAQRTSDNEQFF
CDR3 DNA: TGTGCCAGCAGAGCACAAAGGACTAGCGACAATGAGCAGTTCTTC
V gene: TRBV27
clone size: -
D gene: TRBD2
J gene: TRBJ2-1

CDR3 protein: CASSLTPGLAGAGELFF
CDR3 DNA: TGCGCCAGCAGCTTGACGCCCGGACTAGCGGGAGCCGGGGAGCTGTTTTTT
V gene: TRBV5-1
clone size: -
D gene: TRBD2
J gene: TRBJ2-2

CDR3 protein: CASRDRQPYNEQFF
CDR3 DNA: TGCGCCAGCAGAGACAGACAGCCTTACAATGAGCAGTTCTTC
V gene: TRBV10-2
clone size: once
D gene: -
J gene: TRBJ2-1